This T cell receptor (beta chain) is drawn from a study of PD-L1 blockade in urothelial cancer. Germline assignment: CDR1 KGHSH and CDR2 LQKENI. CDR3 length: 15 amino acids. V lost 0 bases, J lost 3 bases, and 9 bases lay in between. Only in-frame clones appear in the TCRdb table, and some are missing; sequencing was by immunoSEQ multiplex PCR. The data show about 91,000 clones, 70% to 90% seen once. The time point is: peripheral blood 6 weeks after treatment start. It was locally advanced or metastatic urothelial carcinoma that patients had. J is TRBJ1-3 and V is TRBV18; D uncertain. The sequence came from a man aged 65 to 79 with urothelial cancer. The material sequenced was PBMCs, taken around atezolizumab (anti-PD-L1) treatment. CDR3 region: CASSPPSQVGNTIYF. CDR3 sequence (DNA): TGTGCCAGCTCACCACCGTCTCAGGTTGGAAACACCATATATTTT.